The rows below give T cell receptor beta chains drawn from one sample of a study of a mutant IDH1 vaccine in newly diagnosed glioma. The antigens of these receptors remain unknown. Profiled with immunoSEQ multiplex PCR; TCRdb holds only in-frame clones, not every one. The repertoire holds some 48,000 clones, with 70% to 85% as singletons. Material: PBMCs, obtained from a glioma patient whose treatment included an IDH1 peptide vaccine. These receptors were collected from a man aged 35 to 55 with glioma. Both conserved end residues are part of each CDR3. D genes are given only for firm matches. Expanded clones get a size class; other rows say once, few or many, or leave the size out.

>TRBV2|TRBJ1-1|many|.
CASTGLENAEAFF
TGTGCCAGCACAGGGCTGGAAAACGCTGAAGCTTTCTTT
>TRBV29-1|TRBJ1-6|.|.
CSVGQGANSPLHF
TGCAGCGTTGGGCAGGGAGCTAATTCACCCCTCCACTTT
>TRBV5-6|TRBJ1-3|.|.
CASSSPGGGGNTIYF
TGTGCCAGCAGCTCGCCGGGGGGAGGAGGAAACACCATATATTTT
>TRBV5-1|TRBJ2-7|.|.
CASSPLDMAYEQYF
TGCGCCAGCTCCCCCTTAGACATGGCCTACGAGCAGTACTTC
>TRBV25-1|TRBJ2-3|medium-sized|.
CASSEYGGSTDTQYF
TGTGCCAGCAGTGAATATGGGGGGTCCACAGATACGCAGTATTTT
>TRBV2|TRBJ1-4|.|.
CASLSVIGKGGEKLFF
TGTGCCAGCCTATCTGTAATTGGGAAGGGTGGTGAAAAACTGTTTTTT
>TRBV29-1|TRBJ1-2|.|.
CSVEGKRGYGYTF
TGCAGCGTTGAAGGGAAAAGGGGCTATGGCTACACCTTC
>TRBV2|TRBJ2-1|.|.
CASRRDAGINEQFF
TGTGCCAGCAGGAGGGACGCGGGAATCAATGAGCAGTTCTTC
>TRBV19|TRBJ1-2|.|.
CASSIEQADYGYTF
TGTGCCAGTAGTATCGAACAGGCGGACTATGGCTACACCTTC
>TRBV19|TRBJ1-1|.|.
CASSIRNQGNTEAFF
TGTGCCAGTAGTATACGGAACCAGGGGAACACTGAAGCTTTCTTT
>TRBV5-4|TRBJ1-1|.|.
CASSDDLNTGPSEAFF
TGTGCCAGCAGCGATGACTTAAACACGGGTCCCAGTGAAGCTTTCTTT
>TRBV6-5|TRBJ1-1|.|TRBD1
CASRITSGTGKEAFF
TGTGCCAGCAGAATTACGTCGGGGACAGGGAAAGAAGCTTTCTTT
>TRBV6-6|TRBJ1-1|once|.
CASSYLTFDLVAFF
TGTGCCAGCAGTTACCTTACATTCGATCTAGTCGCTTTCTTT
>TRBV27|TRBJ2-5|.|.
CASSFWRGGFETQYF
TGTGCCAGCAGTTTCTGGAGGGGGGGCTTTGAGACCCAGTACTTC
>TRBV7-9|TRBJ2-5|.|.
CASSLAVAPSQETQYF
TGTGCCAGCAGCTTAGCGGTGGCGCCTAGCCAAGAGACCCAGTACTTC
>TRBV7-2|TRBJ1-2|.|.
CASSLVGDFYGYTF
TGTGCCAGCAGCTTAGTGGGGGATTTCTATGGCTACACCTTC
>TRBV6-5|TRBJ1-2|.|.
CASSYLGDSYGYTF
TGTGCCAGCAGTTACTTGGGGGACTCCTATGGCTACACCTTC
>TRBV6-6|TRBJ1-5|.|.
CASSSQGNQPQHF
TGTGCCAGCAGTTCACAGGGTAATCAGCCCCAGCATTTT
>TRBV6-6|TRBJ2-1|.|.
CASSYSGAYNEQFF
TGTGCCAGCAGTTACAGTGGGGCGTACAATGAGCAGTTCTTC
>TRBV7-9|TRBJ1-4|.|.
CASSLAGGEKLFF
TGTGCCAGCAGCTTAGCCGGGGGTGAAAAACTGTTTTTT
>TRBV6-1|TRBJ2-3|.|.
CASSAAMERTDTQYF
TGTGCCAGCAGTGCCGCTATGGAGCGCACAGATACGCAGTATTTT
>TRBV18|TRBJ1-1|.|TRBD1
CASSRTGDTEAFF
TGTGCCAGCTCTCGAACAGGGGACACTGAAGCTTTCTTT
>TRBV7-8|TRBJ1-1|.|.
CASSFPGNTEAFF
TGTGCCAGCAGCTTTCCGGGGAACACTGAAGCTTTCTTT
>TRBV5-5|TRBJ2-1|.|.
CASSLAGLNEQFF
TGTGCCAGCAGCTTGGCAGGGTTGAATGAGCAGTTCTTC
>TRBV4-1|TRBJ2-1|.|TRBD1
CASSSQTGGGEQFF
TGCGCCAGCAGCTCCCAGACAGGGGGTGGTGAGCAGTTCTTC
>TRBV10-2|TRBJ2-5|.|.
CASSESRETQYF
TGCGCCAGCAGTGAGTCGCGGGAGACCCAGTACTTC
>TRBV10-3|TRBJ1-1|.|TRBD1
CAITGTDNTEAFF
TGTGCCATCACGGGGACAGACAACACTGAAGCTTTCTTT
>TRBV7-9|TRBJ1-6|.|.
CASSPPGRNSPLHF
TGTGCCAGCAGCCCCCCGGGACGTAATTCACCCCTCCACTTT
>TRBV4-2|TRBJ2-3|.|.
CASSQVAGTTDTQYF
TGTGCCAGCAGCCAAGTTGCAGGAACCACAGATACGCAGTATTTT
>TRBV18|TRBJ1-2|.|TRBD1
CASSSYRGDYGYTF
TGTGCCAGCTCATCCTACAGGGGTGACTATGGCTACACCTTC
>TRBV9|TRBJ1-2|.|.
CASSSRGVYGYTF
TGTGCCAGCAGCTCGAGGGGAGTCTATGGCTACACCTTC
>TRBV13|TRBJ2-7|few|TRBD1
CASSQWTGTYEQYF
TGTGCCAGCAGCCAGTGGACAGGGACCTACGAGCAGTACTTC
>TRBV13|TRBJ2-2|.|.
CASSLTGELFF
TGTGCCAGCAGCTTAACCGGGGAGCTGTTTTTT
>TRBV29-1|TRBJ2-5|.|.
CSVFGPGTQYF
TGCAGCGTTTTCGGACCGGGGACCCAGTACTTC
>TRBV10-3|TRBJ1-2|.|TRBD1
CAISGTGSPDTF
TGTGCCATCAGTGGGACAGGGAGTCCGGACACCTTC
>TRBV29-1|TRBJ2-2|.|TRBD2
CSGGGAGTGELFF
TGCAGCGGCGGGGGGGCCGGGACCGGGGAGCTGTTTTTT
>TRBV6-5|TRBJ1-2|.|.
CASSYVERSYGYTF
TGTGCCAGCAGTTACGTGGAGAGATCGTATGGCTACACCTTC
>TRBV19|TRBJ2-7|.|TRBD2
CASSIAASGGPIPTRQYF
TGTGCCAGTAGTATAGCGGCTAGCGGGGGGCCCATCCCTACGAGGCAGTACTTC
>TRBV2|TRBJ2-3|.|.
CASSHRGTDTQYF
TGTGCCAGCAGCCACCGGGGCACAGATACGCAGTATTTT
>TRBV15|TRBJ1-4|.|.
CATSRDQGVGEKLFF
TGTGCCACCAGCAGAGATCAAGGGGTTGGTGAAAAACTGTTTTTT
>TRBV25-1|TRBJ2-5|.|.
CASSEGWGRSFGETQYF
TGTGCCAGCAGTGAAGGTTGGGGACGGAGCTTCGGGGAGACCCAGTACTTC
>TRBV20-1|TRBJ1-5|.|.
CSGSQPQHF
TGCAGTGGGTCCCAGCCCCAGCATTTT
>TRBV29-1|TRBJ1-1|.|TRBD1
CSVAETGTDTEAFF
TGCAGCGTGGCCGAGACCGGGACAGACACTGAAGCTTTCTTT
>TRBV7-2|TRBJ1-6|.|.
CASSWGVRSPLHF
TGTGCCAGCAGCTGGGGAGTTAGGTCACCCCTCCACTTT
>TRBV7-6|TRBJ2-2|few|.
CASSLGRLNTGELFF
TGTGCCAGCAGCCTCGGACGGCTAAACACCGGGGAGCTGTTTTTT
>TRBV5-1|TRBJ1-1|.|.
CASSPGDLNTEAFF
TGCGCCAGCAGCCCGGGGGACTTGAACACTGAAGCTTTCTTT
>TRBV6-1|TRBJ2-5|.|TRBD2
CASSRLAVGEETQYF
TGTGCCAGCAGTAGACTAGCGGTGGGTGAAGAGACCCAGTACTTC
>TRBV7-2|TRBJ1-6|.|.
CASSLGPNSPLHF
TGTGCCAGCAGCTTAGGGCCTAATTCACCCCTCCACTTT
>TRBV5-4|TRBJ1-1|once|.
CASSEYPGSDTEAFF
TGTGCCAGCAGCGAATATCCGGGGTCTGACACTGAAGCTTTCTTT
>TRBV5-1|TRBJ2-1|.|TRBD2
CASTTGTSNNEQFF
TGCGCCAGCACCACCGGGACTAGCAACAATGAGCAGTTCTTC